The 5 T cell receptor beta chains below were found in one sample sequenced in a study of cytomegalovirus exposure and HLA in healthy donors. PCR involved 60 Vbeta and 13 Jbeta primers. This table comes from immunoSEQ multiplex PCR, and its TCRdb copy is limited to in-frame clones, with some not included. The sample's table shows approximately 120,000 clones. Source material: PBMCs. These receptors all stem from a man aged 25 to 45 in good health and CMV-seronegative.

The rearrangement links TRBV27 to TRBJ1-1; D is unclear. The germline gives CDR1 MNHEY, CDR2 SMNVEV (reference sequence). This CDR3 has 16 amino acids. Trimming took off 2 bases at V and 4 bases at J, with 17 bases between the two ends. CDR3: CASSLKVSGLGTEAFF. In DNA form, the CDR3 reads TGTGCCAGCAGTTTAAAAGTCTCGGGGTTGGGCACTGAAGCTTTCTTT.

This chain links TRBV4-3 with TRBJ1-4, with D maybe TRBD1 (6 bases). With 0 bases removed from V and 5 bases from J, the gap between germline ends came to 10 bases. The CDR3 sequence is 15 residues long. Germline loops: CDR1 LGHNA, CDR2 YSLEER. The CDR3 DNA follows: TGCGCCAGCAGCCAAGAAGGGGGAGGGAATGAAAAACTGTTTTTT. Translated, it gives CASSQEGGGNEKLFF.

This rearrangement joins TRBV6-6 to TRBJ1-3; D is possibly TRBD1 (6 bases). The CDR3 consists of 14 residues. From germline, CDR1 is MNHNY and CDR2 SVGAGI (reference sequence). Deletions cut 2 bases from V and 4 bases from J, with 9 bases between. The CDR3 sequence: CASSYGQTGNTIYF. CDR3 sequence (DNA): TGTGCCAGCAGTTACGGACAGACAGGAAACACCATATATTTT.

The genes are TRBV27 and TRBJ2-7; TRBD1 matches at 7 bases. Germline CDR1 MNHEY, CDR2 SMNVEV (reference sequence). With 5 bases clipped from V and 3 bases from J, the junction kept 7 bases outside the gene matches. This CDR3 is built from 14 residues. CDR3 bases: TGTGCCAGCAGTCCCTTGACAGGGCTCTACGAGCAGTACTTC. Translation: CASSPLTGLYEQYF.

The chain combines TRBV4-2 with TRBJ2-7; D is perhaps TRBD2 (6 bases). The V gene lost 1 base and the J gene lost 2 bases, with 15 bases spanning the gap. CDR1 is LGHNA, CDR2 YNFKEQ, per germline. The CDR3 sequence is 16 residues long. Written as DNA, the CDR3 is TGTGCCAGCAGCCAAGGTCCGGGAGAGCCCACCTACGAGCAGTACTTC. Its translation: CASSQGPGEPTYEQYF.